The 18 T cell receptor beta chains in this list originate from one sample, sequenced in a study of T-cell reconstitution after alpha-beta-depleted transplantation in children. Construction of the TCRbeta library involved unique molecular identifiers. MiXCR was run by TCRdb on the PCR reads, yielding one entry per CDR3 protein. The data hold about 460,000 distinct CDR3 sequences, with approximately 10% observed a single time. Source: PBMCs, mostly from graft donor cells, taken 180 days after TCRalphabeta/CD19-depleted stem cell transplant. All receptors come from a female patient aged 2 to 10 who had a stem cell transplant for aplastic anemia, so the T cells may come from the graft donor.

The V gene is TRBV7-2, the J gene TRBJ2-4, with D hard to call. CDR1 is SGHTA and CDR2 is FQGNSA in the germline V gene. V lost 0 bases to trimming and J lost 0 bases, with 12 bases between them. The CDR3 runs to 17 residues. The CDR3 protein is CASSLAGKALAKNIQYF. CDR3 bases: TGTGCCAGCAGCTTAGCCGGCAAAGCTCTAGCCAAAAACATTCAGTACTTC. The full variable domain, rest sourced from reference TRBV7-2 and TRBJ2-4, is GAGVSQSPSNKVTEKGKDVELRCDPISGHTALYWYRQSLGQGLEFLIYFQGNSAPDKSGLPSDRFSAERTGGSVSTLTIQRTQQEDSAVYLCASSLAGKALAKNIQYFGAGTRLSVL.

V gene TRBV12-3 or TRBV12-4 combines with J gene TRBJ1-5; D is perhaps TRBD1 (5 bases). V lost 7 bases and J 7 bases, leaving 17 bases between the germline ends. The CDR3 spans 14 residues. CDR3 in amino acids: CASIYGAEGQPQHF. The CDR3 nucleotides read TGTGCCAGCATCTATGGGGCCGAGGGGCAGCCCCAGCATTTT.

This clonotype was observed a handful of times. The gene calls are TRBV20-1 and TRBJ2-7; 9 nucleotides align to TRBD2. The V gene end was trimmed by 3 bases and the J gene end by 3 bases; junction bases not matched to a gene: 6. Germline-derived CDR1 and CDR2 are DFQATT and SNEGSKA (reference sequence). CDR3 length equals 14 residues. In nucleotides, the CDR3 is TGCAGTGCTAGGAGCCTAGCGGGGAACTACGAGCAGTACTTC. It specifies CSARSLAGNYEQYF.

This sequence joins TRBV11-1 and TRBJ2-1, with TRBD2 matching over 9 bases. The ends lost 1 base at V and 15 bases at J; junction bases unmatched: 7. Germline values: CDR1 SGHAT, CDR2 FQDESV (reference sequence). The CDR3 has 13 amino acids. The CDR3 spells CASSLGSGSFWFF. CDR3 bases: TGTGCCAGCAGCTTAGGTAGCGGGAGTTTCTGGTTCTTC.

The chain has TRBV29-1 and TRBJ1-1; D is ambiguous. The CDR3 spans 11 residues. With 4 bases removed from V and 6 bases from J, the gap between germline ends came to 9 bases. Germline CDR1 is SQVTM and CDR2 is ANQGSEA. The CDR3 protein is CSVAQFAEAFF. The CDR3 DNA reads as TGCAGCGTTGCACAGTTCGCTGAAGCTTTCTTT.

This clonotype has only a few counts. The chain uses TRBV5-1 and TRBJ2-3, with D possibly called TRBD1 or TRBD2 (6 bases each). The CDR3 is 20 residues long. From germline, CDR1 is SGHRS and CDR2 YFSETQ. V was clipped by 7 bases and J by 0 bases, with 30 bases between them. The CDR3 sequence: CASRSPTGTEPGGSTDTQYF. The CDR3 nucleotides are TGCGCCAGCCGCAGCCCAACAGGGACTGAGCCTGGCGGGAGCACAGATACGCAGTATTTT.

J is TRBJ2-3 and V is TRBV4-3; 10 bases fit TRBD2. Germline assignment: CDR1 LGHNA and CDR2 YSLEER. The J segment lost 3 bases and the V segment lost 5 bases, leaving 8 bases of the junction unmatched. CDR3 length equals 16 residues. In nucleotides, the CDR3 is TGCGCCAGCAGCGCCCGACTAGCGGGTTTAACAGATACGCAGTATTTT. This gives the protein CASSARLAGLTDTQYF.

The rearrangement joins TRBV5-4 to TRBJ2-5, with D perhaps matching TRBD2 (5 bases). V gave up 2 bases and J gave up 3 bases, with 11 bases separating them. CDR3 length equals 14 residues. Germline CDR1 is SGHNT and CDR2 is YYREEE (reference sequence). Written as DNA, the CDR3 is TGTGCCAGCAGCTTCCGAAGCGGAGAAGAGACCCAGTACTTC. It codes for CASSFRSGEETQYF.

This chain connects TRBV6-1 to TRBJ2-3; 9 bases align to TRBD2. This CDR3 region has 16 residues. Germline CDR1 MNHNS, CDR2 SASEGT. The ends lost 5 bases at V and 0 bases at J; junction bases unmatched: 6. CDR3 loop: CASSRLADSSTDTQYF. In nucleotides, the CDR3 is TGTGCCAGCAGTAGACTAGCGGATTCTAGCACAGATACGCAGTATTTT.

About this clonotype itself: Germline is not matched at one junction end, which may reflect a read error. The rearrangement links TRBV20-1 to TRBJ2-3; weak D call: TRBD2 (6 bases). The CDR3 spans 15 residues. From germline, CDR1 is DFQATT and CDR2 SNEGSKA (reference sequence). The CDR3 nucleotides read TGCAGTGCCCCCCAAGCAGACGGGAGAACAGATACGCGGTATTTT. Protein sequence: CSAPQADGRTDTRYF.

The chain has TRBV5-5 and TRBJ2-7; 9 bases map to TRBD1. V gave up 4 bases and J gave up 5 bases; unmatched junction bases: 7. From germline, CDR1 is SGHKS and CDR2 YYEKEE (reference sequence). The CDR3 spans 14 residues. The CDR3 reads CASSRDRASDEQYV. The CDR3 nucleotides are TGTGCCAGCAGCCGGGACAGGGCCTCGGACGAGCAGTACGTC.

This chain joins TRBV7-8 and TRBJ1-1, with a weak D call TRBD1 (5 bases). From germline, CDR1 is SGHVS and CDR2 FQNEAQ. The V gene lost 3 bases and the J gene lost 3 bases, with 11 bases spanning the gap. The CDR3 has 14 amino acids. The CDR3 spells CASSFRRGDTEAFF. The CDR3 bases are TGTGCCAGCAGCTTCCGTAGAGGGGACACTGAAGCTTTCTTT.

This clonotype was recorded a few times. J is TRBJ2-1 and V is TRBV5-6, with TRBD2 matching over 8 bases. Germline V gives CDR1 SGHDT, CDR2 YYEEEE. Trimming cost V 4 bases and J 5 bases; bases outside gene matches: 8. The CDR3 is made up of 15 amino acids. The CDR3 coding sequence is TGTGCCAGCAGCCTCACGGGAGGGAGGGACAATGAGCAGTTCTTC. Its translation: CASSLTGGRDNEQFF.

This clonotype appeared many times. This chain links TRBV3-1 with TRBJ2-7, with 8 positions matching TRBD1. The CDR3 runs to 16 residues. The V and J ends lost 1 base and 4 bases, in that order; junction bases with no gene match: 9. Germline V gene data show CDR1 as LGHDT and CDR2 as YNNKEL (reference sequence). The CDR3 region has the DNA TGTGCCAGCAGCCAAGGTCATCAGGGGGCGAGGTACGAGCAGTACGTC. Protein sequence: CASSQGHQGARYEQYV.

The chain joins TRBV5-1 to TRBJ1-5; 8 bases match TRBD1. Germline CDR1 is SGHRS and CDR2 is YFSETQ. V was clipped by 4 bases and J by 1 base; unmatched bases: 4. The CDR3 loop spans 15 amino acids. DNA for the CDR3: TGCGCCAGCAGCGTACAGGGGGACAGCAATCAGCCCCAGCATTTT. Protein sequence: CASSVQGDSNQPQHF.

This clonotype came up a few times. CDR3: CASRRGQGYEKLFF. CDR3 coding DNA: TGTGCCAGCCGAAGGGGACAGGGGTATGAAAAACTGTTTTTT. The chain joins TRBV27 to TRBJ1-4; TRBD1 agrees at 10 bases. The CDR3 runs to 14 residues. J gave up 6 bases and V 8 bases, and 6 bases lay outside the gene matches. From germline, CDR1 is MNHEY and CDR2 SMNVEV (reference sequence).

CDR3 loop: CASSLWRDQETQYF. The CDR3 DNA sequence: TGTGCCAGCAGCTTATGGCGGGACCAAGAGACCCAGTACTTC. J is TRBJ2-5 and V is TRBV7-2; D is possibly TRBD2 (5 bases). The CDR3 runs to 14 residues. Germline CDR1 SGHTA, CDR2 FQGNSA. Trimming left V 2 bases short and J 0 bases short, with 7 bases between.

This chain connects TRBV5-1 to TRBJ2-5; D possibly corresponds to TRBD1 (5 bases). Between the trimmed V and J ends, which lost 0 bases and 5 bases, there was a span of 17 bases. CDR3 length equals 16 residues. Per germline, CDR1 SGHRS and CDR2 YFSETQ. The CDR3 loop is CASSLASAGPQETQYF. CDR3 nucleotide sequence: TGCGCCAGCAGCTTGGCCTCGGCAGGGCCTCAGGAGACCCAGTACTTC.